This passage covers 12 T cell receptor beta chains from one sample sequenced in a study of cytomegalovirus exposure and HLA in healthy donors. PCR primers comprised 60 Vbeta and 13 Jbeta primers. The protocol was immunoSEQ multiplex PCR, while the TCRdb copy is restricted to in-frame clones and leaves out a portion. The sample holds over 150,000 clones, 65% to 80% seen once. The sequencing sample was made of PBMCs. All receptors derive from a middle-aged woman in good health and CMV-seropositive.

The chain combines TRBV5-4 with TRBJ2-2; 11 bases agree with TRBD2. The CDR3 covers 17 residues. The J segment lost 5 bases and the V segment lost 2 bases, leaving 8 bases of the junction unmatched. CDR1 is SGHNT and CDR2 is YYREEE in the germline V gene (reference sequence). The CDR3 sequence is CASSLIAGGGRTGELFF. The CDR3 bases are TGTGCCAGCAGCTTAATAGCGGGGGGGGGACGGACCGGGGAGCTGTTTTTT.

The chain combines TRBV30 with TRBJ1-1, with D possibly being TRBD1 (6 bases). CDR1 and CDR2 from the germline V gene are GTSNPN and SVGIG (reference sequence). The V gene lost 5 bases and the J gene lost 1 base, with 11 bases spanning the gap. This CDR3 has 13 residues. Here the CDR3 DNA reads TGTGCCTGGGCCCAGGGGACGAACACTGAAGCTTTCTTT. Its translation is CAWAQGTNTEAFF.

The J gene is TRBJ2-7, the V gene TRBV28; 7 bases align to TRBD1. The CDR3 runs 14 residues. In germline, CDR1 is MDHEN, CDR2 SYDVKM. The ends lost 4 bases at V and 2 bases at J; junction bases unmatched: 5. The CDR3 is CASSSGQTAYEQYF. Written as DNA, the CDR3 is TGTGCCAGCAGTTCGGGACAGACCGCCTACGAGCAGTACTTC.

The V and J genes are TRBV19 and TRBJ1-5; D perhaps matches TRBD1 (6 bases). The V end was cut by 4 bases, the J end by 11 bases, with 15 bases between. CDR1 is LNHDA and CDR2 is SQIVND in the germline V gene (reference sequence). This CDR3 is 13 amino acids long. The CDR3 loop reads CASSKQDSWAQHF. The CDR3 bases are TGTGCCAGTAGTAAACAGGACAGTTGGGCCCAGCATTTT.

The genes are TRBV2 and TRBJ1-2; TRBD1 matches at 10 bases. Germline V lookup: CDR1 SNHLY, CDR2 FYNNEI. J gave up 8 bases and V 6 bases, and 6 bases lay outside the gene matches. The CDR3 runs to 13 residues. CDR3 nucleotide sequence: TGTGCCAGCAGAGAGACAGGGGGCAGGGGCTACACCTTC. Amino acids: CASRETGGRGYTF.

With regard to this clone: Germline and junction disagree at one end, which may indicate a read error. V is TRBV30 and J is TRBJ1-3; D perhaps matches TRBD1 (6 bases). Germline V gene data show CDR1 as GTSNPN and CDR2 as SVGIG (reference sequence). The CDR3 has 13 residues. The CDR3 sequence is CAWYGTSGTTIYF. CDR3 sequence (DNA): TGTGCCTGGTATGGGACATCTGGAACCACCATATATTTT.

The CDR3, as DNA: TGTGCCAGCAGCGTAGATTTAGGGGCCCGGTACGAGCAGTACTTC. It specifies CASSVDLGARYEQYF. V is TRBV9 and J is TRBJ2-7, with D possibly matching TRBD1 (5 bases). The CDR3 extends over 15 amino acids. V shed 0 bases and J shed 4 bases, with 14 bases lying between them. Germline CDR1 and CDR2: SGDLS and YYNGEE.

Only one count was recorded for this clone. This rearrangement joins TRBV6-5 to TRBJ2-7, with D possibly matching TRBD2 (5 bases). The CDR3 extends over 13 amino acids. V was clipped by 5 bases and J by 4 bases, with 12 bases between them. Germline CDR1 reads MNHEY; CDR2 reads SVGAGI. The CDR3 nucleotides read TGTGCCAGCAGTCGGGGTGTGGGGTACGAGCAGTACTTC. Translation gives CASSRGVGYEQYF.

The chain has TRBV4-1 and TRBJ1-4; D might be TRBD1 (6 bases). The ends were cut back, 0 bases at V and 4 bases at J, with 18 bases in the middle. The CDR3 runs to 18 residues. Germline V CDR1 and CDR2: MGHRA, YSYEKL. This chain's CDR3 is CASSQDGQGGTFNEKLFF. The CDR3 DNA sequence: TGCGCCAGCAGCCAAGACGGCCAAGGGGGTACTTTTAATGAAAAACTGTTTTTT.

This sequence joins TRBV27 and TRBJ2-1; perhaps TRBD2 as D (6 bases). CDR1 is MNHEY and CDR2 is SMNVEV in the germline V gene (reference sequence). The CDR3 loop spans 16 amino acids. Trimming removed 5 bases at V and 0 bases at J, with 14 bases between. The CDR3 loop reads CASSPFGSGSYNEQFF. DNA for the CDR3: TGTGCCAGCAGTCCCTTCGGGAGCGGCTCCTACAATGAGCAGTTCTTC.

This clone showed up just a few times. This rearrangement joins TRBV7-8 to TRBJ1-4, with a possible D match to TRBD1 (5 bases). Trimming removed 5 bases at V and 8 bases at J, with 27 bases between. The CDR3 runs to 18 residues. Per the germline V gene, CDR1 is SGHVS and CDR2 is FQNEAQ. CDR3 coding DNA: TGTGCCAGCAGCCCCGGGGGACCGTGGCGGAAACTTTCCGAAAAACTGTTTTTT. This gives the protein CASSPGGPWRKLSEKLFF.

This chain uses TRBV28 with TRBJ2-5, with 7 bases identical to TRBD2. Germline CDR1 is MDHEN and CDR2 is SYDVKM. Trimming removed 1 base from V and 11 bases from J; junction bases left unmatched: 7. The CDR3 totals 13 residues. The CDR3 DNA follows: TGTGCCAGCAGTTTATTAGCTAGCGGAGAGCAGTACTTC. This gives the protein CASSLLASGEQYF.